The following is a TCR beta chain sequence with its context. Its antigen remains unidentified. There are no base qualities to consult, and no much larger clone falls within one base. The CDR3 runs 13 amino acids, cysteine and phenylalanine included. Just CDR3 DNA is preserved here, 39 bases in frame from base 1. V lost 3 bases and J lost 4 bases, and the count of bases not matched to a germline gene is 3. Sequences SGHTA (CDR1) and FQGTGA (CDR2) are obtained from the germline V gene. The sample's time point, from its label and the paper: proximal margin of the surgical specimen (macroscopically non-inflamed). Adults with ileal or ileocolonic Crohn's disease and an indication for ileocolonic resection were eligible for inclusion. Whole ileal mucosal biopsies were stored frozen at -80°C before DNA extraction. Genomic DNA was extracted from frozen whole biopsies with a TRizol-based method and quantified on a NanoDrop 2000 spectrophotometer.

The data are from a study of T cell repertoires in ileal Crohn's disease (dated by TCRdb to the late 2010s). Describing the broader study: Median disease duration was about eight years, and about 40% of patients were identified as active smokers at the time of surgery. Every patient underwent surgery because of a complication, which was stricturing disease in around 60% of cases and penetrating disease in approximately 39%. Roughly half of the patients were given postoperative therapy, with about 17 on anti-TNF agents and roughly twelve on thiopurines. MI samples were biopsies from the proximal margin of the surgical specimen. Five hundred nanograms of biopsy DNA per sample were submitted for commercial TCRB immunosequencing. A prospective multicentre cohort supplied the approximately 56 Crohn's disease patients whose TCR repertoires were analysed. The study ran alongside a multicentre cohort designed to identify predictors of early endoscopic recurrence after ileocolonic resection. A Rutgeerts score above i0 was used to define endoscopic postoperative recurrence. A total of about 170 mucosal samples from about 57 patients were sequenced, collected from several sites on the surgical specimen and at postoperative endoscopy. Paper-wide results and their limitations: Only a subgroup of patients, of unstated size, had mucosal CD4 and CD8 T cells sorted and sequenced. Compared with CD4 T cells, sorted CD8 T cells held more high-frequency clones, which suggests that the mucosal expansions were mostly CD8. A significantly higher proportion of clonal expansions was observed in active smokers at surgery than in non-smokers (about 25% vs 20%, p=0.02). Endoscopic recurrence was linked to a higher percentage of high-frequency clones at surgery, and recurrence occurred in every patient whose clonality exceeded 26.8% (18/57).

The library was obtained by the immunoSEQ multiplex PCR assay. Adaptive Biotechnology amplified CDR3 regions from genomic DNA with a two-step multiplex PCR that controlled for amplification bias. The first PCR used primers for every V and J gene segment; the second PCR added barcodes and Illumina adapters. An Illumina instrument was used to sequence the CDR3 libraries. The authors' pipeline ran thus. The analysis drew on both the pipelines supplied by the vendor and custom analysis of the raw data in R/Bioconductor running R version 3.3.0. Clonality, ranging from 0 to 1, was calculated as the inverse of the normalised Shannon entropy of all productive clones. The repertoire share taken up by the top 100 clones defined high-frequency clones, and only clones that passed a 95% confidence test were kept. Repertoire diversity was measured with the Simpson index, and overlap between samples was measured with the Morisita-Horn index. TCRdb limited this immuneACCESS table to in-frame rearrangements with V and J called. A share of clones is missing; checked studies link under half to unresolved V genes, and the rest is unexplained. The V and J calls and clone size were taken over from that table, and D and trimming were inferred from the DNA. In this sample the table shows some 5,400 clones, 75% to 80% of which occur a single time. Of the sample, roughly 6.7% falls within the top ten clones.

The clonotype comes from an adult with Crohn's disease. The sample was ileal tissue. Recombination connected TRBV7-3 to TRBJ2-7; the central 7 bases match TRBD2. The CDR3 protein is CASSFQGGYEQYF. The DNA sequence is given as TGTGCCAGCAGCTTCCAGGGAGGGTACGAGCAGTACTTC.